The 21 T cell receptor beta chains in this list originate from one sample, sequenced in a study of CD8 T cells in Susac syndrome. It was with random hexamers that roughly 0.45 to 1 ug RNA was reverse transcribed. In TCRdb, the immunoSEQ multiplex PCR reads were re-called with MiXCR into one record per CDR3 protein. The data show 150,000 to 160,000 distinct CDR3 sequences, just under 95% seen once. Sequenced input: CD8+ T cells from PBMCs. Source of these receptors: a human donor with multiple sclerosis.

CDR3 amino acids: CATQGPGETQYF. DNA of the CDR3: TGTGCCACCCAGGGGCCAGGAGAGACCCAGTACTTC. The chain recombines TRBV24-1 with TRBJ2-5; D might be TRBD1 (6 bases). Germline V lookup: CDR1 KGHDR, CDR2 SFDVKD. CDR3 length: 12 amino acids. The V gene lost 9 bases and the J gene lost 4 bases, with 11 bases spanning the gap.

This chain uses TRBV5-6 with TRBJ1-5; D gene ambiguous. V was shortened by 5 bases and J by 0 bases, with 6 bases between the two germline ends. Looked up from germline, CDR1 is SGHDT and CDR2 is YYEEEE. CDR3 length equals 13 residues. The CDR3: CASSYTSNQPQHF. In DNA, the CDR3 is TGTGCCAGCAGTTATACTAGCAATCAGCCCCAGCATTTT. Together with reference TRBV5-6 and TRBJ1-5, the CDR3 gives the full variable domain: DAGVTQSPTHLIKTRGQQVTLRCSPKSGHDTVSWYQQALGQGPQFIFQYYEEEERQRGNFPDRFSGHQFPNYSSELNVNALLLGDSALYLCASSYTSNQPQHFGDGTRLSIL.

The V call is TRBV2, the J call TRBJ2-6; weak D call: TRBD2 (6 bases). The V gene lost 6 bases and the J gene lost 0 bases, with 12 bases spanning the gap. Per the germline V gene, CDR1 is SNHLY and CDR2 is FYNNEI. The CDR3 length is 16 residues. The CDR3, as DNA: TGTGCCAGCAGAAGGGACTTCCCCTCTGGGGCCAACGTCCTGACTTTC. This sequence encodes CASRRDFPSGANVLTF.

The rearrangement links TRBV5-4 to TRBJ2-5; 7 bases fit TRBD2. Germline V gene data show CDR1 as SGHNT and CDR2 as YYREEE (reference sequence). The CDR3 consists of 14 residues. After removal of 3 bases from V and 4 bases from J, the junction contained 6 bases not matched to a gene. The CDR3 nucleotides are TGTGCCAGCAGCTCCTTTGGGGGGGGAGAGACCCAGTACTTC. Protein sequence: CASSSFGGGETQYF.

This chain joins TRBV2 and TRBJ1-1; no clear D. V lost 5 bases and J 1 base, leaving 5 bases between the germline ends. There are 12 residues in the CDR3. The germline CDR1 and CDR2 sequences are SNHLY and FYNNEI. In nucleotides, the CDR3 is TGTGCCAGCAGTTCGACGAACACTGAAGCTTTCTTT. Translation gives CASSSTNTEAFF.

The CDR3 coding sequence is TGCAGTGCTTCGGGGGGCAGTCGCACAGATACGCAGTATTTT. Translation gives CSASGGSRTDTQYF. V gene TRBV20-1 combines with J gene TRBJ2-3, with D possibly being TRBD2 (7 bases). V shed 5 bases and J shed 1 base, with 13 bases lying between them. The length of the CDR3 is 14 residues. Germline CDR1 DFQATT, CDR2 SNEGSKA (reference sequence).

The chain has TRBV2 and TRBJ2-2; 8 nucleotides line up with TRBD1. CDR1 is SNHLY and CDR2 is FYNNEI in the germline V gene. V trimming: 8 bases; J trimming: 7 bases; junction bases outside the gene matches: 0. The CDR3 consists of 11 residues. The CDR3 sequence is CASGQGGELFF. Here the CDR3 DNA reads TGTGCCAGCGGACAGGGCGGGGAGCTGTTTTTT.

This chain connects TRBV11-2 to TRBJ2-7; unclear D gene. The V gene lost 5 bases and the J gene lost 5 bases, with 22 bases spanning the gap. Germline values: CDR1 SGHAT, CDR2 FQNNGV. CDR3 length equals 16 residues. CDR3 bases: TGTGCCAGCAGCCCCCGGTTCTATGGGGTAGACAACGAGCAGTACTTC. Protein product: CASSPRFYGVDNEQYF.

V gene TRBV4-3 combines with J gene TRBJ2-1; D gene uncertain. This CDR3 is built from 15 residues. The V gene lost 0 bases and the J gene lost 2 bases, with 8 bases spanning the gap. Germline CDR1 reads LGHNA; CDR2 reads YSLEER. The CDR3 reads CASSQEVTPYNEQFF. The CDR3 coding sequence is TGCGCCAGCAGCCAAGAAGTGACGCCCTACAATGAGCAGTTCTTC.

This chain joins TRBV2 and TRBJ2-7; D perhaps matches TRBD1 (6 bases). V was clipped by 6 bases and J by 2 bases, with 20 bases between them. The CDR3 runs 16 residues. Germline V CDR1 and CDR2: SNHLY, FYNNEI. CDR3 protein: CASSILPRGHTYEQYF. Written as DNA, the CDR3 is TGTGCCAGCAGCATATTACCCAGGGGACACACCTACGAGCAGTACTTC. The full variable domain, completed using reference TRBV2 and TRBJ2-7, is EPEVTQTPSHQVTQMGQEVILRCVPISNHLYFYWYRQILGQKVEFLVSFYNNEISEKSEIFDDQFSVERPDGSNFTLKIRSTKLEDSAMYFCASSILPRGHTYEQYFGPGTRLTVT.

V and J are TRBV20-1 and TRBJ2-7; 9 bases match TRBD1. With V trimmed by 5 bases and J by 3 bases, 8 bases remained unmatched. Germline values: CDR1 DFQATT, CDR2 SNEGSKA (reference sequence). This CDR3 is 14 amino acids long. The CDR3 coding sequence is TGCAGTGCTCCGGGACAGGGTATAATCTACGAGCAGTACTTC. As protein: CSAPGQGIIYEQYF.

The J gene is TRBJ2-1, the V gene TRBV19, with D possibly being TRBD2 (6 bases). CDR1 is LNHDA and CDR2 is SQIVND in the germline V gene (reference sequence). V lost 0 bases, J lost 6 bases, and 12 bases lay in between. The CDR3 is 15 residues long. This CDR3 reads CASSIDIRRGNEQFF. CDR3 DNA sequence: TGTGCCAGTAGTATAGATATCCGGCGGGGCAATGAGCAGTTCTTC.

The chain links TRBV29-1 to TRBJ2-1; D is possibly TRBD2 (6 bases). This CDR3 has 12 residues. Trimming stripped 5 bases from V and 3 bases from J, with 8 bases between. The germline V gene encodes CDR1 SQVTM and CDR2 ANQGSEA. CDR3 in DNA: TGCAGCGTTTGGGGGGACTACAATGAGCAGTTCTTC. This gives the protein CSVWGDYNEQFF.

V is TRBV27 and J is TRBJ2-7; D gene uncertain. V lost 8 bases, J lost 7 bases, and 15 bases lay in between. The CDR3 has 12 amino acids. CDR1 and CDR2 from the germline V gene are MNHEY and SMNVEV (reference sequence). In DNA form, the CDR3 reads TGTGCCAGCGGGTCACCCAGTAGGGAGCAGTACTTC. Translated: CASGSPSREQYF.

V is TRBV13 and J is TRBJ2-1; D may match TRBD1 or TRBD2 (5 bases each). V was pared by 5 bases and J by 9 bases, with 20 bases between. CDR1 PRHDT and CDR2 FYEKMQ come from the germline V gene (reference sequence). CDR3 length: 15 residues. The CDR3 loop is CASSRRDRDSGEQFF. In DNA form, the CDR3 reads TGTGCCAGCAGCCGCCGGGACCGAGACAGCGGTGAGCAGTTCTTC.

This chain links TRBV7-9 with TRBJ2-7; TRBD2 agrees at 9 bases. The CDR3 runs 15 residues. V gave up 6 bases and J gave up 2 bases; unmatched junction bases: 8. From germline, CDR1 is SEHNR and CDR2 FQNEAQ (reference sequence). As DNA, the CDR3 is TGTGCCAGCAGTCATAGCGGGGGTGCTGCCTACGAGCAGTACTTC. It encodes CASSHSGGAAYEQYF.

This clonotype appeared a single time. This chain connects TRBV29-1 to TRBJ2-2; TRBD2 matches at 8 bases. The V and J ends lost 8 bases and 7 bases, in that order; junction bases with no gene match: 9. The germline V gene encodes CDR1 SQVTM and CDR2 ANQGSEA. This CDR3 is 13 amino acids long. The CDR3 loop is CSTMAGGNGELFF. The CDR3 nucleotides read TGCAGCACGATGGCGGGGGGCAACGGGGAGCTGTTTTTT.

This chain links TRBV13 with TRBJ1-6; D is unclear. Germline lookup yields CDR1 PRHDT and CDR2 FYEKMQ (reference sequence). The CDR3 totals 16 residues. Trimming took 5 bases from V and 7 from J, leaving 18 bases between them. CDR3 residues: CASSLNTRNPNSPLHF. As DNA, the CDR3 is TGTGCCAGCAGCCTCAATACAAGGAATCCGAATTCACCCCTCCACTTT.

Written as DNA, the CDR3 is TGCAGTGCTACGGGGAGGTGGAAGAACACTGAAGCTTTCTTT. Residues: CSATGRWKNTEAFF. J is TRBJ1-1 and V is TRBV20-1; D not resolved. The ends were cut back, 4 bases at V and 1 base at J, with 13 bases in the middle. The CDR3 totals 14 residues. Per the germline V gene, CDR1 is DFQATT and CDR2 is SNEGSKA (reference sequence).

V and J are TRBV2 and TRBJ2-1; TRBD1 aligns across 8 bases. Germline V lookup: CDR1 SNHLY, CDR2 FYNNEI. The J segment lost 4 bases and the V segment lost 3 bases, leaving 14 bases of the junction unmatched. The CDR3 loop spans 18 amino acids. In nucleotides, the CDR3 is TGTGCCAGCAGTGACCTCTGGACCCAGGGGGCTTCATACAATGAGCAGTTCTTC. It encodes CASSDLWTQGASYNEQFF.

V and J are TRBV12-5 and TRBJ2-5; no clear D. Germline V gene data show CDR1 as LGHNT and CDR2 as FRNRAP. The CDR3 runs to 14 residues. Trimming stripped 7 bases from V and 4 bases from J, with 16 bases between. CDR3 amino acids: CASVAEGWGETQYF. CDR3 coding DNA: TGTGCTAGTGTGGCGGAAGGGTGGGGAGAGACCCAGTACTTC.